Presented here are 17 T cell receptor beta chains from one specimen sequenced in a study of PD-1 blockade in classical Hodgkin lymphoma. Sequenced by immunoSEQ multiplex PCR; TCRdb stores in-frame clones only, minus some. The sample includes just over 25,000 clones, 85% to 90% of them seen just once. All patients relapsed after autologous stem cell transplantation, and brentuximab vedotin exposure varied. Here the sequenced sample was peripheral blood mononuclear cells (PBMCs), taken at baseline. The receptors derive from a human donor with classical Hodgkin lymphoma.

This clone was recorded only once. The chain's CDR3 is CASNLAGVYNEQFF. The CDR3 nucleotides read TGTGCCAGCAACCTAGCGGGGGTTTACAATGAGCAGTTCTTC. The chain recombines TRBV11-2 with TRBJ2-1, with 10 positions matching TRBD2. V trimming: 7 bases; J trimming: 4 bases; junction bases outside the gene matches: 4. Germline V gene sequence: CDR1 SGHAT, CDR2 FQNNGV. This CDR3 contains 14 residues.

The rearrangement links TRBV9 to TRBJ2-5; TRBD2 matches 9 bases. V was clipped by 4 bases and J by 1 base; unmatched bases: 5. The CDR3 length is 15 residues. The germline V gene encodes CDR1 SGDLS and CDR2 YYNGEE. The CDR3 spells CASSKGTSPQETQYF. The CDR3 DNA is TGTGCCAGCAGCAAAGGGACTAGCCCCCAAGAGACCCAGTACTTC.

V and J are TRBV30 and TRBJ1-2, with 7 bases identical to TRBD1. V was pared by 5 bases and J by 4 bases, with 4 bases of the junction left unmatched. The germline CDR1 and CDR2 sequences are GTSNPN and SVGIG (reference sequence). The CDR3 is made up of 12 amino acids. The DNA for the CDR3 is TGTGCCTGGGTTTACAGGGGCTATGGCTACACCTTC. It specifies CAWVYRGYGYTF.

V and J are TRBV9 and TRBJ1-1; the D is unclear. V shed 0 bases and J shed 1 base, with 16 bases lying between them. Germline V gives CDR1 SGDLS, CDR2 YYNGEE. CDR3 length: 17 amino acids. DNA for the CDR3: TGTGCCAGCAGCGTAGGAGGCGGGAGGATGGAGAACACTGAAGCTTTCTTT. Protein sequence: CASSVGGGRMENTEAFF.

The chain combines TRBV19 with TRBJ1-1; 8 positions match TRBD1. Per the germline V gene, CDR1 is LNHDA and CDR2 is SQIVND (reference sequence). This CDR3 contains 15 residues. The trim removed 4 bases at V and 0 bases at J, leaving 4 bases unmatched. The DNA of the CDR3 is TGTGCCAGTAGTACCCGGGACAGGTTGAACACTGAAGCTTTCTTT. This encodes CASSTRDRLNTEAFF.

This clone came up a few times. V gene TRBV7-8 combines with J gene TRBJ1-5; D unclear. The CDR3 loop spans 13 amino acids. Germline CDR1 and CDR2: SGHVS and FQNEAQ. Trimming stripped 3 bases from V and 9 bases from J, with 12 bases between. CDR3: CASSFTPIGPQHF. The CDR3 DNA sequence: TGTGCCAGCAGCTTTACACCCATAGGGCCCCAGCATTTT.

This rearrangement joins TRBV5-6 to TRBJ1-1; 10 bases agree with TRBD1. V shed 0 bases, J shed 5 bases, and the junction held 4 bases outside the gene matches. CDR1 SGHDT and CDR2 YYEEEE come from the germline V gene. CDR3 length equals 15 residues. The DNA for the CDR3 is TGTGCCAGCAGCTTGGTAGACAGGGGGCAGACTGAAGCTTTCTTT. The encoded protein is CASSLVDRGQTEAFF.

This chain uses TRBV5-5 with TRBJ2-7; D may be TRBD1 (6 bases). V was cut by 4 bases and J by 1 base, with 6 bases left in between. The CDR3 is made up of 12 amino acids. CDR1 SGHKS and CDR2 YYEKEE come from the germline V gene (reference sequence). The CDR3 is CASSTGSYEQYF. DNA for the CDR3: TGTGCCAGCAGCACAGGGTCCTACGAGCAGTACTTC.

The chain employs TRBV5-1 and TRBJ1-1, with D maybe TRBD1 (5 bases). Germline CDR1 is SGHRS and CDR2 is YFSETQ. Deletions cut 0 bases from V and 0 bases from J, with 9 bases between. The CDR3 is made up of 15 amino acids. CDR3 DNA sequence: TGCGCCAGCAGCTTGGGACGGGGCGTGAACACTGAAGCTTTCTTT. Protein product: CASSLGRGVNTEAFF.

The chain joins TRBV14 to TRBJ2-3; TRBD1 is a possible D gene (5 bases). V lost 5 bases and J lost 2, with 11 bases in between. This CDR3 contains 14 residues. In germline, CDR1 is SGHDN, CDR2 FVKESK. This CDR3 is CASSSGIVTDTQYF. In DNA, the CDR3 is TGTGCCAGCAGCTCAGGGATAGTCACAGATACGCAGTATTTT.

There are a few counts of this clone. The gene calls are TRBV12-5 and TRBJ2-3; TRBD2 matches at 11 bases. The CDR3 consists of 14 residues. V lost 6 bases, J lost 5 bases, and 4 bases stayed unmatched. Germline V CDR1 and CDR2: LGHNT, FRNRAP. The CDR3 reads CASGPSGGLDTQYF. CDR3 DNA: TGTGCTAGTGGACCTAGCGGGGGGCTAGATACGCAGTATTTT.

The chain recombines TRBV5-1 with TRBJ1-2; D uncertain. This CDR3 comprises 15 residues. Germline V CDR1 and CDR2: SGHRS, YFSETQ. V was trimmed by 0 bases and J by 2 bases, leaving 11 bases between them. The chain's CDR3 is CASSLAGEGNYGYTF. The CDR3 DNA is TGCGCCAGCAGCTTGGCGGGTGAGGGAAACTATGGCTACACCTTC. Combining the CDR3 with reference TRBV5-1 and TRBJ1-2 gives the whole variable domain KAGVTQTPRYLIKTRGQQVTLSCSPISGHRSVSWYQQTPGQGLQFLFEYFSETQRNKGNFPGRFSGRQFSNSRSEMNVSTLELGDSALYLCASSLAGEGNYGYTFGSGTRLTVV.

The chain combines TRBV7-9 with TRBJ2-2, with D hard to call. The CDR3 loop spans 12 amino acids. V lost 5 bases to trimming and J lost 3 bases, with 4 bases between them. CDR1 and CDR2 from the germline V gene are SEHNR and FQNEAQ (reference sequence). This CDR3 reads CASSLHTGELFF. As DNA, the CDR3 is TGTGCCAGCAGCCTCCACACCGGGGAGCTGTTTTTT. The full variable domain, in which reference TRBV7-9 and TRBJ2-2 provide the parts outside the CDR3, is DTGVSQNPRHKITKRGQNVTFRCDPISEHNRLYWYRQTLGQGPEFLTYFQNEAQLEKSRLLSDRFSAERPKGSFSTLEIQRTEQGDSAMYLCASSLHTGELFFGEGSRLTVL.

This chain uses TRBV6-5 with TRBJ1-2, with D unclear. Germline CDR1 reads MNHEY; CDR2 reads SVGAGI. This CDR3 spans 15 amino acids. The V and J ends lost 6 bases and 6 bases respectively, with 20 bases between them. The CDR3 region is CASRTDHRASDGYTF. The CDR3, as DNA: TGTGCCAGCAGGACCGACCACCGGGCGTCAGATGGCTACACCTTC.

V and J are TRBV6-9 and TRBJ1-2; D is unresolved. CDR3 length: 13 amino acids. The V and J ends lost 8 bases and 3 bases respectively, with 13 bases between them. CDR1 is MNHGY, CDR2 SVAAGI, per germline. In DNA, the CDR3 is TGTGCCAGCGTTTCCTATGAAGACTATGGCTACACCTTC. Translating gives CASVSYEDYGYTF.

This clone appeared once. The gene calls are TRBV21-1 and TRBJ2-3; no check of the table's D call, TRBD2, against the DNA was made. TRBV21-1 is reported as a pseudogene. The CDR3 length is 15 residues. The CDR3 reads CASSLAGGTADTQYF. DNA of the CDR3: TGTGCCAGCAGCCTAGCGGGGGGGACCGCAGATACGCAGTATTTT.

This clone was counted a single time. V usage is TRBV5-1 and J usage is TRBJ2-3; the D gene could be TRBD1 or TRBD2 (5 bases each). V lost 4 bases to trimming and J lost 1 base, with 19 bases between them. From germline, CDR1 is SGHRS and CDR2 YFSETQ. The CDR3 loop spans 17 amino acids. DNA for the CDR3: TGCGCCAGCAGCCCCGTGAGTTTGACAGCGGGCACAGATACGCAGTATTTT. Amino acids: CASSPVSLTAGTDTQYF.